What follows are 24 T cell receptor beta chains derived from one specimen sequenced in a study of shared clonotypes between healthy human individuals. Assay: immunoSEQ multiplex PCR; the TCRdb copy retains only in-frame clones and omits some. This table holds roughly 330,000 clones, less than 85% found once. Sequencing was carried out using memory CD4+ T cells sorted from blood. The subset here: CD45RA-negative fraction. The receptors come from a man aged 25-45 years in good health.

V is TRBV11-2 and J is TRBJ2-2; 7 nucleotides align to TRBD2. Germline V lookup: CDR1 SGHAT, CDR2 FQNNGV. This CDR3 region has 17 residues. The junction had 15 bases not matched to a gene; V was cut back by 6 bases and J by 5 bases. The DNA of the CDR3 is TGTGCCAGCAGTCCACGGGTGCGGGAGCGGGCTACCGGGGAGCTGTTTTTT. It encodes CASSPRVRERATGELFF.

This clone came up a few times. The genes are TRBV18 and TRBJ2-3; weak D call: TRBD1 (5 bases). V was clipped by 4 bases and J by 2 bases, with 7 bases between them. This CDR3 comprises 13 residues. CDR1 KGHSH and CDR2 LQKENI come from the germline V gene. For the CDR3, the DNA is TGTGCCAGCTCACGACAGAACACAGATACGCAGTATTTT. Its translation is CASSRQNTDTQYF.

This chain connects TRBV27 to TRBJ1-1, with TRBD1 matching over 8 bases. CDR3 length: 13 amino acids. CDR1 is MNHEY and CDR2 is SMNVEV in the germline V gene (reference sequence). Losses at the gene ends were 2 bases for V and 10 bases for J; bases not matched to a gene: 6. CDR3 DNA: TGTGCCAGCAGTTTAAGTTCGACAGGGGCAGCTTTCTTT. It is translated as CASSLSSTGAAFF.

The DNA for the CDR3 is TGTGCCAGCAGCTTACAGGGCAGCCTGAACACTGAAGCTTTCTTT. Amino acids: CASSLQGSLNTEAFF. V usage is TRBV7-3 and J usage is TRBJ1-1, with D perhaps matching TRBD1 (5 bases). Trimming left V 2 bases short and J 0 bases short, with 10 bases between. This CDR3 has 15 residues. Germline V gene lookup returns CDR1 SGHTA and CDR2 FQGTGA.

This chain uses TRBV5-8 with TRBJ2-4; a possible D gene is TRBD2 (5 bases). The germline gives CDR1 SGHTS, CDR2 YDEGEE. There are 14 residues in the CDR3. V was shortened by 4 bases and J by 3 bases, with 11 bases between the two germline ends. The CDR3 spells CASSRDFSKNIQYF. The DNA for the CDR3 is TGTGCCAGCAGCCGGGATTTTAGCAAAAACATTCAGTACTTC.

The chain recombines TRBV18 with TRBJ2-7; 9 bases fit TRBD1. The CDR3 spans 16 residues. Germline V gives CDR1 KGHSH, CDR2 LQKENI. J was trimmed by 0 bases and V by 8 bases; bases with no gene match: 11. This CDR3 is CASAKSGTGLSYEQYF. CDR3 nucleotides: TGTGCCAGCGCAAAATCCGGGACAGGGCTCTCCTACGAGCAGTACTTC.

The chain uses TRBV19 and TRBJ2-1, with 10 bases aligning to TRBD2. Trimming cost V 6 bases and J 12 bases; bases outside gene matches: 11. The CDR3 has 14 amino acids. Germline lookup yields CDR1 LNHDA and CDR2 SQIVND (reference sequence). CDR3 in amino acids: CASSEQSGRVGQFF. The CDR3 DNA is TGTGCCAGTAGCGAACAGAGCGGGAGGGTCGGGCAGTTCTTC.

The chain carries TRBV27 and TRBJ2-5, with 9 bases aligning to TRBD2. Germline loops: CDR1 MNHEY, CDR2 SMNVEV (reference sequence). The ends lost 6 bases at V and 7 bases at J; junction bases unmatched: 12. This CDR3 region has 15 residues. The DNA of the CDR3 is TGTGCCAGCAGCCCGGTGATAGCGGGAGTTATGACCCAGTACTTC. It specifies CASSPVIAGVMTQYF.

The chain is built from TRBV29-1 and TRBJ2-2; 10 nucleotides line up with TRBD2. CDR1 is SQVTM and CDR2 is ANQGSEA in the germline V gene. CDR3 length equals 14 residues. With V trimmed by 4 bases and J by 7 bases, 6 bases remained unmatched. This CDR3 reads CSVARTSGGGELFF. Written as DNA, the CDR3 is TGCAGCGTTGCCCGGACTAGCGGAGGCGGGGAGCTGTTTTTT.

The rearrangement joins TRBV27 to TRBJ2-2; D not resolved. The CDR3 sequence is 14 residues long. The V and J ends lost 9 bases and 3 bases respectively, with 14 bases between them. The V gene's germline CDR1 is MNHEY and CDR2 SMNVEV (reference sequence). CDR3 bases: TGTGCCAGTCTCCCCCGAGAGGACACCGGGGAGCTGTTTTTT. This sequence encodes CASLPREDTGELFF.

The V call is TRBV7-9, the J call TRBJ1-6; D remains ambiguous. Germline V gives CDR1 SEHNR, CDR2 FQNEAQ (reference sequence). The CDR3 has 14 amino acids. Between the trimmed V and J ends, which lost 1 base and 9 bases, there was a span of 10 bases. The CDR3: CASSLESSLSPLHF. The CDR3 bases are TGTGCCAGCAGCTTAGAATCGAGTCTTTCACCCCTCCACTTT.

The V call is TRBV2, the J call TRBJ1-1; D is undetermined. Trimming left V 7 bases short and J 0 bases short, with 9 bases between. The germline V gene has CDR1 SNHLY and CDR2 FYNNEI. The CDR3 consists of 13 residues. The CDR3 sequence: CASNSDMNTEAFF. The DNA of the CDR3 is TGTGCCAGCAATTCAGACATGAACACTGAAGCTTTCTTT. The whole variable domain, remainder taken from reference TRBV2 and TRBJ1-1, is EPEVTQTPSHQVTQMGQEVILRCVPISNHLYFYWYRQILGQKVEFLVSFYNNEISEKSEIFDDQFSVERPDGSNFTLKIRSTKLEDSAMYFCASNSDMNTEAFFGQGTRLTVV.

This clone appeared a single time. The chain carries TRBV19 and TRBJ1-5, with D hard to call. V dropped 7 bases and J dropped 4 bases, with 8 bases sitting between them. This CDR3 region has 12 residues. In germline, CDR1 is LNHDA, CDR2 SQIVND (reference sequence). Here the CDR3 reads CASTQPNQPQHF. The CDR3 bases are TGTGCCAGTACCCAACCAAATCAGCCCCAGCATTTT.

This chain joins TRBV9 and TRBJ2-5; D might be TRBD2 (6 bases). Germline values: CDR1 SGDLS, CDR2 YYNGEE. This CDR3 spans 16 amino acids. Trimming shortened V by 1 base and J by 5 bases, and 18 bases separated the two germline ends. The CDR3 coding sequence is TGTGCCAGCAGCGTACTGGGTTTGGGGGGAAGTGAGACCCAGTACTTC. As protein: CASSVLGLGGSETQYF.

The chain carries TRBV10-1 and TRBJ2-1, with D tentatively TRBD1 or TRBD2 (6 bases each). The CDR3 runs to 14 residues. V dropped 3 bases and J dropped 6 bases, with 12 bases sitting between them. Germline values: CDR1 WNHNN, CDR2 SYGVQD (reference sequence). The CDR3 DNA reads TGCGCCAGCAGTGATCGGGGGCAGGGCAATGAGCAGTTCTTC. Its translation: CASSDRGQGNEQFF.

The CDR3 bases are TGTGCCAGCAGTGAGGGTAGCGGGTACTCCTACGAGCAGTACTTC. Encoded protein: CASSEGSGYSYEQYF. V and J are TRBV2 and TRBJ2-7; TRBD2 aligns across 7 bases. There are 15 residues in the CDR3. CDR1 is SNHLY and CDR2 is FYNNEI in the germline V gene. The trim removed 3 bases at V and 0 bases at J, leaving 5 bases unmatched. The variable domain in full, completed from reference TRBV2 and TRBJ2-7, reads EPEVTQTPSHQVTQMGQEVILRCVPISNHLYFYWYRQILGQKVEFLVSFYNNEISEKSEIFDDQFSVERPDGSNFTLKIRSTKLEDSAMYFCASSEGSGYSYEQYFGPGTRLTVT.

Concerning this clone itself: A junction end diverges from the germline sequence, so it may reflect a read error. The chain couples TRBV19 to TRBJ1-4; D is uncertain. Germline V lookup: CDR1 LNHDA, CDR2 SQIVND (reference sequence). This CDR3 contains 15 residues. The CDR3 region is CATSLGDGSNEKLFF. The DNA of the CDR3 is TGTGCCACTAGTTTGGGCGACGGAAGTAATGAAAAACTGTTTTTT. Full variable domain (remainder filled in from reference TRBV19 and TRBJ1-4): DGGITQSPKYLFRKEGQNVTLSCEQNLNHDAMYWYRQDPGQGLRLIYYSQIVNDFQKGDIAEGYSVSREKKESFPLTVTSAQKNPTAFYLCATSLGDGSNEKLFFGSGTQLSVL.

The rearrangement links TRBV2 to TRBJ1-1; D is possibly TRBD1 (5 bases). V was clipped by 6 bases and J by 6 bases, with 14 bases between them. This CDR3 has 13 residues. The germline V gene has CDR1 SNHLY and CDR2 FYNNEI. The CDR3 protein is CASSGGLGAEAFF. CDR3 DNA: TGTGCCAGCAGCGGGGGGTTAGGGGCTGAAGCTTTCTTT.

The rearrangement joins TRBV28 to TRBJ1-2, with D possibly matching TRBD1 (5 bases). CDR1 MDHEN and CDR2 SYDVKM come from the germline V gene. The V and J ends lost 3 bases and 8 bases respectively, with 25 bases between them. The length of the CDR3 is 17 residues. The CDR3 is CASSFLTGRHEGKGYTF. The CDR3, as DNA: TGTGCCAGCAGTTTTTTAACAGGCCGCCACGAAGGAAAGGGCTACACCTTC.

The chain uses TRBV2 and TRBJ2-1; 15 positions agree with TRBD2. V gave up 6 bases and J gave up 3 bases; unmatched junction bases: 3. The germline V gene encodes CDR1 SNHLY and CDR2 FYNNEI. This CDR3 contains 16 residues. CDR3 in DNA: TGTGCCAGCAGAGGGACTAGCGGGAGGTTCTACAATGAGCAGTTCTTC. It translates to CASRGTSGRFYNEQFF.

The J gene is TRBJ2-3, the V gene TRBV6-5; TRBD2 matches 7 bases. CDR3 size: 15 residues. Germline assignment: CDR1 MNHEY and CDR2 SVGAGI. V shed 2 bases and J 2 bases; nucleotides not matched to a gene: 4. CDR3 residues: CASSYGAGATDTQYF. CDR3 in DNA: TGTGCCAGCAGTTACGGGGCGGGAGCCACAGATACGCAGTATTTT.

A few counts support this clone. The chain employs TRBV7-7 and TRBJ2-5, with TRBD1 as a possible D gene (5 bases). The V and J ends lost 5 bases and 5 bases respectively, with 15 bases between them. This CDR3 spans 14 amino acids. The V gene's germline CDR1 is SSHAT and CDR2 FNYEAQ (reference sequence). The CDR3 DNA reads TGTGCCAGCAGCCCAGGGCCCTCGAGGGAGACCCAGTACTTC. Protein: CASSPGPSRETQYF.

This clone has a count of ten or more. The CDR3 region has the DNA TGTGCCAGCAGTTTGCTTTACAAGCGCTCTGTGGCTTTCTTT. This sequence encodes CASSLLYKRSVAFF. The chain recombines TRBV6-5 with TRBJ1-1; D is unclear. CDR3 length: 14 amino acids. CDR1 is MNHEY, CDR2 SVGAGI, per germline. V was clipped by 4 bases and J by 11 bases, with 20 bases between them.

The gene calls are TRBV4-1 and TRBJ2-4; D not resolved. Trimming pared 0 bases from V and 4 bases from J, leaving 13 bases between. Germline V gene lookup returns CDR1 MGHRA and CDR2 YSYEKL. This CDR3 contains 16 residues. CDR3 amino acids: CASSQDSGNEKNIQYF. As DNA, the CDR3 is TGCGCCAGCAGCCAAGATTCAGGCAATGAGAAAAACATTCAGTACTTC.